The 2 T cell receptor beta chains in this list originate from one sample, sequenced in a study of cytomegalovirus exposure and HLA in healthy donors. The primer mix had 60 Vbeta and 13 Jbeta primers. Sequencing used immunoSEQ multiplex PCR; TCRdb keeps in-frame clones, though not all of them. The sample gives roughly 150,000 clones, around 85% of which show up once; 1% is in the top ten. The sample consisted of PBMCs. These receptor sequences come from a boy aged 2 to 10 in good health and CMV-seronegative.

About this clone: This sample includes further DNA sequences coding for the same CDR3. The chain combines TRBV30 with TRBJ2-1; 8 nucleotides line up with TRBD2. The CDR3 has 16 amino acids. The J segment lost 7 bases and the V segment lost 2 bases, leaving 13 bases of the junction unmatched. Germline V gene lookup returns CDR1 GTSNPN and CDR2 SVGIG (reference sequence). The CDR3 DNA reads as TGTGCCTGGAGTCCGGATGGACTAGCTGGGATTAATGAGCAGTTCTTC. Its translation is CAWSPDGLAGINEQFF.

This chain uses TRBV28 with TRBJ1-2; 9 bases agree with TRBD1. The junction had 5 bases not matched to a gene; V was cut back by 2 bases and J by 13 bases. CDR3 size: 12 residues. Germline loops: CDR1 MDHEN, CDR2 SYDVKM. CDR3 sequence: CASSLGGGQGTF. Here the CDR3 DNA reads TGTGCCAGCAGTTTAGGGGGGGGACAGGGCACCTTC.